The 8 T cell receptor beta chains in this list originate from one sample, sequenced in a study of T-cell memory formation after mild COVID-19. MiXCR was run by TCRdb on the 5' RACE reads, yielding one entry per CDR3 protein. Counted here are roughly 130,000 distinct CDR3 sequences, approximately 6.3% occurring once; the ten biggest clones make up about 2.2%. Input material: PBMCs or a T cell subset sorted from them (not recorded which). Every receptor here comes from an adult woman who had mild COVID-19 (a few samples of this study predate the infection). Cell type and time point are not known.

This clonotype was detected only a few times. The rearrangement uses TRBV5-1 and TRBJ1-2, with a tentative D call TRBD1 (6 bases). Germline V gene sequence: CDR1 SGHRS, CDR2 YFSETQ. The CDR3 covers 12 residues. V was shortened by 1 base and J by 8 bases, with 9 bases between the two germline ends. The CDR3 region has the DNA TGCGCCAGCAGCTTGACTGGGGGCGGCTACACCTTC. Protein sequence: CASSLTGGGYTF.

This clonotype was picked up a small number of times. This rearrangement joins TRBV5-1 to TRBJ2-7; 11 bases match TRBD1. V was clipped by 5 bases and J by 7 bases; unmatched bases: 11. The CDR3 runs to 15 residues. Germline CDR1 SGHRS, CDR2 YFSETQ. The CDR3 nucleotides are TGCGCCAGCAGGGAAGGACAGGGGGCTTCGTGGGAGCAGTACTTC. Its translation is CASREGQGASWEQYF.

This sequence joins TRBV6-2 or TRBV6-3 and TRBJ1-1, with a tentative D call TRBD1 (5 bases). Germline loops: CDR1 MNHEY, CDR2 SVGEGT. V was pared by 0 bases and J by 0 bases, with 8 bases between. This CDR3 is built from 15 residues. CDR3 DNA: TGTGCCAGCAGTTACTCGACGGGACTGAACACTGAAGCTTTCTTT. It is translated as CASSYSTGLNTEAFF.

This clonotype showed up many times. The CDR3 sequence is CSVAGGYGTDTQYF. The CDR3 coding sequence is TGCAGCGTTGCAGGGGGCTATGGCACAGATACGCAGTATTTT. The rearrangement links TRBV29-1 to TRBJ2-3, with 8 bases lining up with TRBD1. V dropped 4 bases and J dropped 1; count of bases not matched to a gene: 4. This CDR3 is 14 amino acids long. Germline CDR1 and CDR2: SQVTM and ANQGSEA.

Ten or more counts support this clonotype. The J gene is TRBJ2-7, the V gene TRBV12-3 or TRBV12-4; the match to TRBD2 covers 9 bases. This CDR3 is 17 amino acids long. With 1 base clipped from V and 5 bases from J, the junction kept 12 bases outside the gene matches. CDR3 DNA sequence: TGTGCCAGCAGTTTAGGGCTAGCGGGGTCGTCGAGGGACGAGCAGTACTTC. It encodes CASSLGLAGSSRDEQYF.

This clonotype was picked up a small number of times. This chain's CDR3 is CASSLGGVRNQPQHF. The CDR3 DNA sequence: TGTGCCAGCAGTTTAGGTGGGGTCAGGAATCAGCCCCAGCATTTT. The V call is TRBV12-3 or TRBV12-4, the J call TRBJ1-5; D remains unclear. This CDR3 is 15 amino acids long. The V end lost 1 base, the J end lost 4 bases, and 11 bases lay between the germline ends.

This clonotype was observed a handful of times. This chain links TRBV12-3 or TRBV12-4 with TRBJ2-2; TRBD2 might be the D (6 bases). CDR3 length equals 16 residues. The V and J ends lost 7 bases and 5 bases respectively, with 20 bases between them. Here the CDR3 reads CASTPTRGKGTGELFF. In DNA, the CDR3 is TGTGCCAGCACTCCGACCCGGGGGAAGGGGACCGGGGAGCTGTTTTTT.

As DNA, the CDR3 is TGTGCCAGCAGCAGAGATGGGGGGACTAATGAAAAACTGTTTTTT. This sequence encodes CASSRDGGTNEKLFF. This chain connects TRBV7-9 to TRBJ1-4, with D possibly being TRBD1 (5 bases). The germline gives CDR1 SEHNR, CDR2 FQNEAQ (reference sequence). V lost 5 bases, J lost 2 bases, and 12 bases lay in between. CDR3 length: 15 residues.